These T cell receptor beta chains were read from a single sample in a study of blood T cell repertoires in COVID-19. Clones were sequenced by immunoSEQ multiplex PCR, and TCRdb holds only the in-frame ones, with some missing. The top ten clones hold 16% of a sample with tens of thousands of clones, about 80% of them seen once. The specimen sequenced was peripheral blood. The source of these receptors is a human donor in a cohort sampled during active COVID-19. The conserved cysteine and the conserved F or W are not part of the CDR3 here.

v_call: TRBV27
j_call: TRBJ1-1
cdr3_aa: ASSEGTNTEAF

v_call: TRBV28
j_call: TRBJ1-1
cdr3_aa: ASVVQGYTEAF

v_call: TRBV6-6
j_call: TRBJ2-1
cdr3_aa: ASSYVREGIYNEQF

v_call: TRBV18
j_call: TRBJ2-3
cdr3_aa: ASSVQGALTDTQY

v_call: TRBV7-2
j_call: TRBJ2-1
cdr3_aa: ASSLVGGSNEQF

v_call: TRBV18
j_call: TRBJ2-7
cdr3_aa: ASSPDTSSYEQY

v_call: TRBV9
j_call: TRBJ2-5
cdr3_aa: ASSSRIGQGAIGETQY

v_call: TRBV28
j_call: TRBJ2-7
cdr3_aa: ASRGNYWRDGSYEQY

v_call: TRBV6-5
j_call: TRBJ1-5
cdr3_aa: ASSPQGYNQPQH

v_call: TRBV5-1
j_call: TRBJ2-7
cdr3_aa: ASSYDYAMEEQY

v_call: TRBV23-1
j_call: TRBJ2-7
cdr3_aa: ATGQGLEEQY

v_call: TRBV9
j_call: TRBJ1-2
cdr3_aa: ASSVSGQDYGYT

v_call: TRBV6-5
j_call: TRBJ1-1
cdr3_aa: ASSYSTRGSTEAF

v_call: TRBV28
j_call: TRBJ1-4
cdr3_aa: ATPGGDEKLF

v_call: TRBV5-1
j_call: TRBJ2-7
cdr3_aa: ASSSGLQGFGYEQY

v_call: TRBV6-4
j_call: TRBJ2-7
cdr3_aa: ASSDGAGGYEQY

v_call: TRBV6-2/TRBV6-3
j_call: TRBJ2-1
cdr3_aa: ASSYSRVPDNEQF

v_call: TRBV11-2
j_call: TRBJ2-7
cdr3_aa: ASSLWDITYEQY